Below, one T cell receptor beta chain is given with its context. Its antigen is not identified. This sample was taken from a study of shared clonotypes between healthy human individuals. Study information: There were three CD4 naive, three CD4 memory, two CD8 naive and one CD8 memory plates per donor. Regarding the study as a whole: Blood was the sole source, and tissue repertoires probably differ.

Germline values: CDR1 MDHEN, CDR2 SYDVKM. The CDR3 has 15 amino acids. V lost 6 bases and J lost 3; bases outside the gene matches: 9. The data were produced by immunoSEQ multiplex PCR, yet TCRdb's version contains in-frame clones alone and is incomplete. This sample carries approximately 1,500,000 clones, roughly 96% of them seen once, and the ten largest clones take over 1%. Source material: naive CD4+ T cells sorted from blood. Documented subset: CD45RA+ positively selected. The rearrangement uses TRBV28 and TRBJ2-3; the match to TRBD1 covers 7 bases. The sequence was obtained from a man aged 25-45 years in good health. CDR3 nucleotides: TGTGCCAGCAGAAGCCGAGGGGGCCCAACAGATACGCAGTATTTT. Translated: CASRSRGGPTDTQYF. The complete variable domain, with remaining parts taken from reference TRBV28 and TRBJ2-3, reads DVKVTQSSRYLVKRTGEKVFLECVQDMDHENMFWYRQDPGLGLRLIYFSYDVKMKEKGDIPEGYSVSREKKERFSLILESASTNQTSMYLCASRSRGGPTDTQYFGPGTRLTVL.